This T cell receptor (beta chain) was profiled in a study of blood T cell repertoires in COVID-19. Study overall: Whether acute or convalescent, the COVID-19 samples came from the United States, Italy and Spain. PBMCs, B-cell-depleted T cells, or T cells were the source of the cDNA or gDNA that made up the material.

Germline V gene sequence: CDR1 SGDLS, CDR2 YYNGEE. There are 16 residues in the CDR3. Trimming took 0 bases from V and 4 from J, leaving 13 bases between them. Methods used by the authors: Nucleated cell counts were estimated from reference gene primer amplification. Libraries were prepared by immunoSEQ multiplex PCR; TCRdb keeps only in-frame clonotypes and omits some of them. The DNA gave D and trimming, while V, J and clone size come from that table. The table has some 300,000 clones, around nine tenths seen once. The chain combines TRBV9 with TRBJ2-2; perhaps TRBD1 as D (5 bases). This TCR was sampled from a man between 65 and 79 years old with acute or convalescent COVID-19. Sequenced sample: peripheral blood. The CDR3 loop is CASSVEEQGGTGELFF. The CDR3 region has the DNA TGTGCCAGCAGCGTAGAAGAGCAGGGTGGCACCGGGGAGCTGTTTTTT.